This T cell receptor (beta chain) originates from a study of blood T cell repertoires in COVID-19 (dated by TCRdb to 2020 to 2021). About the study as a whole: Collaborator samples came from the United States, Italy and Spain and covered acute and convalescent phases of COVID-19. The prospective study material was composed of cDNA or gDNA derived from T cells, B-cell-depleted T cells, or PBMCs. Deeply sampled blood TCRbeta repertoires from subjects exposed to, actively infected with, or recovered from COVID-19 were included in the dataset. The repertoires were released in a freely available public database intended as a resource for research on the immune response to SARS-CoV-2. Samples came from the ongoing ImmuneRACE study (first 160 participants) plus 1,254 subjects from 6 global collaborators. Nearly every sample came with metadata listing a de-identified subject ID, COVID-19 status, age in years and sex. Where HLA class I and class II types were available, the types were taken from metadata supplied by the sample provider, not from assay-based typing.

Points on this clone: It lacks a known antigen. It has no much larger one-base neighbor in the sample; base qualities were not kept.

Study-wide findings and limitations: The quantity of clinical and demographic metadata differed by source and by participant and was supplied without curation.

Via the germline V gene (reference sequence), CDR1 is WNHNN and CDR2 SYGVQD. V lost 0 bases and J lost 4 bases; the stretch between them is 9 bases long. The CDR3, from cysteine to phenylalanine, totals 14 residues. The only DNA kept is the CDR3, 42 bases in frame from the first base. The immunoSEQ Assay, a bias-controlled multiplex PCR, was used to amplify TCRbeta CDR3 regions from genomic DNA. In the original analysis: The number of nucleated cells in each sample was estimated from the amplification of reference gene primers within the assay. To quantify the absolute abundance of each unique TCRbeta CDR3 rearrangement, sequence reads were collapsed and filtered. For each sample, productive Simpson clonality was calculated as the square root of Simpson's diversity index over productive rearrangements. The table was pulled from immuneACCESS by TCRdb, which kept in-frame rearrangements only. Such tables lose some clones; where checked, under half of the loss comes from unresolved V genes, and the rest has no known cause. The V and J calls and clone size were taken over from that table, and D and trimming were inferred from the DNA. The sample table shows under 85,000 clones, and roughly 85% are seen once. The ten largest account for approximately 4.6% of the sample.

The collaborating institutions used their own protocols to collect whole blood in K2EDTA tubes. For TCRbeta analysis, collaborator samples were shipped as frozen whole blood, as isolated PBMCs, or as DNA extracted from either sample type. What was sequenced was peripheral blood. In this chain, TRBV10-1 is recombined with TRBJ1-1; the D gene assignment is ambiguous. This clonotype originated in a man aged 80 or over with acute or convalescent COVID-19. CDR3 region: CASSESRAGTEAFF. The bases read TGCGCCAGCAGTGAGTCGCGAGCGGGCACTGAAGCTTTCTTT.